The rows below give T cell receptor beta chains drawn from one sample of a study of OX40 agonist ivuxolimab in advanced cancers. Data came from immunoSEQ multiplex PCR; TCRdb stores just in-frame clones and leaves some out. The data contain tens of thousands of clones, around 94% of them seen just once; the ten biggest clones take up 2.5% to 3%. Sequences were derived from CD4+ or CD8+ T cells sorted from blood, sampled in a trial of the OX40 agonist ivuxolimab. The receptor source for this set is an adult with an advanced solid tumor such as melanoma, head and neck, liver or kidney cancer. Both conserved end residues are part of each CDR3. Each record gives: CDR3 DNA, CDR3 protein, V gene, D gene, clone size, CDR3 length, J gene. The D gene is left open where the match is weak. Clone sizes are given selectively: once, few, many, or a class where the clone is expanded.

TGTGCCAGCAGTGTAGGATATAACTATGGCTACACCTTC	CASSVGYNYGYTF	TRBV28	.	.	13	TRBJ1-2
TGTGCCAGCAGCCGGGGGGGCTCCTACAATGAGCAGTTCTTC	CASSRGGSYNEQFF	TRBV11-3	TRBD2	.	14	TRBJ2-1
TGCGCCAGCAGCCAAGTCCCTACAGGTGGGGCCTACAATGAGCAGTTCTTC	CASSQVPTGGAYNEQFF	TRBV4-1	.	.	17	TRBJ2-1
TGTGCCAGTAGATCTATCGGGGCAGGTGAGGATGGTGAGCAGTTCTTC	CASRSIGAGEDGEQFF	TRBV19	.	.	16	TRBJ2-1
TGCGCCAGCAGTCCGGGGAACGCCAATCAGCCCCAGCATTTT	CASSPGNANQPQHF	TRBV5-1	.	.	14	TRBJ1-5
TGTGCCAGCAGCGTAGGAGGAGGGACAGGGGTGGGCTATGGCTACACCTTC	CASSVGGGTGVGYGYTF	TRBV9	TRBD1	.	17	TRBJ1-2
TGCGCCAGCAGCCTCCAGGGGGGCTACAATGAGCAGTTCTTC	CASSLQGGYNEQFF	TRBV5-1	.	.	14	TRBJ2-1
TGTGCCAGCAGTGGGGCTAGCGGGGGCACCGGGGAGCTGTTTTTT	CASSGASGGTGELFF	TRBV2	TRBD2	.	15	TRBJ2-2
TGTGCCAGCAGTTACTGGCAGGCGGAGGGCTACACCTTC	CASSYWQAEGYTF	TRBV6-5	.	.	13	TRBJ1-2
TGTGCCAGCAGCCCCAATCAGGCAAACACCATATATTTT	CASSPNQANTIYF	TRBV11-2	.	.	13	TRBJ1-3
TGTGCCAGCAACCCGACAGGGGGGAATCAGCCCCAGCATTTT	CASNPTGGNQPQHF	TRBV6-5	TRBD1	.	14	TRBJ1-5
TGCGCCAGCAGCCAGGGACAGAACTATGGCTACACCTTC	CASSQGQNYGYTF	TRBV5-1	TRBD1	few	13	TRBJ1-2
TGTGCCAGCAGACGGGCTAGCGGAACCCCCTACGAGCAGTACTTC	CASRRASGTPYEQYF	TRBV27	TRBD2	.	15	TRBJ2-7
TGTGCCAGCAGCTTGTGGGCTAGCGGGGGGGCCCAAGAGACCCAGTACTTC	CASSLWASGGAQETQYF	TRBV11-2	TRBD2	.	17	TRBJ2-5
TGTGCCAGCAGTGCCCCGTTCTCTGGAAACACCATATATTTT	CASSAPFSGNTIYF	TRBV2	.	.	14	TRBJ1-3
TGTGCCAGCAGCCCCCCCGAAAGGAACACTGAAGCTTTCTTT	CASSPPERNTEAFF	TRBV5-4	.	.	14	TRBJ1-1
TGTGCCAGCTCACCAAGAAGCGGACGGCAGTATTTT	CASSPRSGRQYF	TRBV18	.	.	12	TRBJ2-3
TGTGCCAGCAGTGTCTGGGGGCCTCAGCCCCAGCATTTT	CASSVWGPQPQHF	TRBV6-4	.	.	13	TRBJ1-5
TGCGCCAGCAGCTGGGGGGACACCGGGGAGCTGTTTTTT	CASSWGDTGELFF	TRBV5-1	.	once	13	TRBJ2-2
TGTGCCAGCAGCTTAACTAGACTACAGAAAATATACAATGAGCAGTTCTTC	CASSLTRLQKIYNEQFF	TRBV7-8	.	.	17	TRBJ2-1
TGTGCCAGCAGCCAAGGGCAAGGGCACTATGGCTACACCTTC	CASSQGQGHYGYTF	TRBV14	.	.	14	TRBJ1-2
TGTGCCAGCAGCCCCCTCGGGGGTACCACCCTCACTGAAGCTTTCTTT	CASSPLGGTTLTEAFF	TRBV16	.	.	16	TRBJ1-1
TGTGCCAGCACCCCCGGACCAGAGGGCGAGCAGTACTTC	CASTPGPEGEQYF	TRBV5-4	.	once	13	TRBJ2-7
TGCGCCAGCAGCGTGGGACAGAACTATGGCTACACCTTC	CASSVGQNYGYTF	TRBV5-1	TRBD1	.	13	TRBJ1-2
TGTGCCAGCATGGAGAGTCAGGGAGGGGCCAACGTCCTGACTTTC	CASMESQGGANVLTF	TRBV2	.	.	15	TRBJ2-6
TGTGCCTCGGGGGGGTACATGAACTACGAGCAGTACTTC	CASGGYMNYEQYF	TRBV30	TRBD2	.	13	TRBJ2-7
TGTGCCTCCAAGAGGGACCTCTATGGCTACACCTTC	CASKRDLYGYTF	TRBV5-4	.	.	12	TRBJ1-2
TGCGCCAGCAGCCCTACGACTAACAGGGGGGTAAGGACTTATAGCACAGATACGCAGTATTTT	CASSPTTNRGVRTYSTDTQYF	TRBV5-1	TRBD1	.	21	TRBJ2-3
TGTGCCAGCAGTGAACTCCGGGACCACAATGAGCAGTTCTTC	CASSELRDHNEQFF	TRBV2	.	.	14	TRBJ2-1
TGTGCCAGCAGTGCTATTGGCTACACCTTC	CASSAIGYTF	TRBV6-1	.	.	10	TRBJ1-2
TGTGCCACCAGAGGGGTACTACCGGGACCACAAGAGACCCAGTACTTC	CATRGVLPGPQETQYF	TRBV2	.	.	16	TRBJ2-5
TGTGCCAGCAGCTTAGTAGGAAGGGCTTTCATGACTGAAGCTTTCTTT	CASSLVGRAFMTEAFF	TRBV11-2	.	.	16	TRBJ1-1
TGTGCCAGCTCCCCAAATAAGGGACCCGAGATGGGTGGCTACACCTTC	CASSPNKGPEMGGYTF	TRBV18	.	.	16	TRBJ1-2
TGTGCCAGCAGTCCCGGACAGTACAATCAGCCCCAGCATTTT	CASSPGQYNQPQHF	TRBV6-1	.	.	14	TRBJ1-5
TGTGCCAGCAGCTCGGGACACCCGAGGGGAGAGAAGGAGACCCAGTACTTC	CASSSGHPRGEKETQYF	TRBV11-3	.	.	17	TRBJ2-5
TGCGCCAGCAGTCGGGCGCCCGGGGAGACCCAGTACTTC	CASSRAPGETQYF	TRBV5-1	.	.	13	TRBJ2-5
TGCGCCAGCAGCGCCGGGACTAGCGGGAGGGCAAGCACAGATACGCAGTATTTT	CASSAGTSGRASTDTQYF	TRBV5-1	TRBD2	.	18	TRBJ2-3
TGCGCCAGCAGCCAAGATGGGGTTTTTCACTTCTCTGGAAACACCATATATTTT	CASSQDGVFHFSGNTIYF	TRBV4-1	.	.	18	TRBJ1-3
TGTGCCAGCAGCCATAAGGTCTCTCTCTCCCGCTCTGGAAACACCATATATTTT	CASSHKVSLSRSGNTIYF	TRBV7-2	.	.	18	TRBJ1-3
TGTGCCAGCAACGCCCCGGGACAGGGGGACGACGAGCAGTACTTC	CASNAPGQGDDEQYF	TRBV28	TRBD1	.	15	TRBJ2-7
TGCGCCAGCAGCTACGAAGGGGAGGGTAATCAGCCCCAGCATTTT	CASSYEGEGNQPQHF	TRBV5-1	.	.	15	TRBJ1-5
TGTGCCAGCAGCTCCGGGGCCATCAATCAGCCCCAGCATTTT	CASSSGAINQPQHF	TRBV7-9	.	.	14	TRBJ1-5
TGCGCCAGCAGCTTCCGGGACAGGGATGAAGATACGCAGTATTTT	CASSFRDRDEDTQYF	TRBV4-1	TRBD1	.	15	TRBJ2-3
TGTGCCAACAACTTGGGGGGGGGAGGTCAGCCCCAGCATTTT	CANNLGGGGQPQHF	TRBV6-1	.	once	14	TRBJ1-5
TGTGCCAGCAGCGACAGGGTTGGGGAGACCCAGTACTTC	CASSDRVGETQYF	TRBV6-4	TRBD1	once	13	TRBJ2-5
TGTGCCACCTCCTGGCCAGGCGAGCAGTTCTTC	CATSWPGEQFF	TRBV19	.	.	11	TRBJ2-1
TGTGCCAGCAGTCACGGGTCCACCAATTCACCCCTCCACTTT	CASSHGSTNSPLHF	TRBV11-3	.	.	14	TRBJ1-6
TGTGCCAGCTCCCCTTCTACTAGCGGCCAGAGAGAGACCCAGTACTTC	CASSPSTSGQRETQYF	TRBV18	TRBD2	.	16	TRBJ2-5
TGTGCCAGCAGCCCGCCCAGTAGGAACACTGAAGCTTTCTTT	CASSPPSRNTEAFF	TRBV5-4	.	.	14	TRBJ1-1
TGCAGCGGTGGACTAGCGGGAGGCGGTACGCAGTATTTT	CSGGLAGGGTQYF	TRBV29-1	TRBD2	.	13	TRBJ2-3
TGTGCCAGCAGTGTACAGGGATCGGGGAACACTGAAGCTTTCTTT	CASSVQGSGNTEAFF	TRBV28	.	.	15	TRBJ1-1
TGTGCCTGTGGGCACAGTCGGCAGCCCCAGCATTTT	CACGHSRQPQHF	TRBV30	.	once	12	TRBJ1-5
TGCGCCAGCAGCTCGCAGGGGGCGGATACTGAAGCTTTCTTT	CASSSQGADTEAFF	TRBV5-1	TRBD1	.	14	TRBJ1-1
TGTGCCAGCAGCTTAGTGAGTGGGCCCGGCGGGGAGCTGTTTTTT	CASSLVSGPGGELFF	TRBV11-3	.	.	15	TRBJ2-2
TGTGCCTGGAGGGCCCAGGGAGGGAGCTCCTATAATTCACCCCTCCACTTT	CAWRAQGGSSYNSPLHF	TRBV30	.	.	17	TRBJ1-6
TGTGCCAGCAGCCAGGGACAGGGGACTTGGGCGACCCAGTACTTC	CASSQGQGTWATQYF	TRBV7-9	TRBD1	.	15	TRBJ2-5
TGTGCCATCAGTGGACTAGCGGGAGGAGGGACTGGGGCCAACGTCCTGACTTTC	CAISGLAGGGTGANVLTF	TRBV10-3	TRBD2	.	18	TRBJ2-6